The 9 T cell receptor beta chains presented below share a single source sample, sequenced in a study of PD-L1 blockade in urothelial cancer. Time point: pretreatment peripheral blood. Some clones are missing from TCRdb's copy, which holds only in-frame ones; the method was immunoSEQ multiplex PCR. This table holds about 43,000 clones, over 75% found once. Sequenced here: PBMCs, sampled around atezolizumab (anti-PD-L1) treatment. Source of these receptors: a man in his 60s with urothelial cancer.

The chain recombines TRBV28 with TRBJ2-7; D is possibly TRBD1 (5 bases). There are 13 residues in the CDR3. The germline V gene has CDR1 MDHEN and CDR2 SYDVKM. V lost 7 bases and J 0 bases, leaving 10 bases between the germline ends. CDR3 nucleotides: TGTGCCAGCACAAGACAGCTCTCCTACGAGCAGTACTTC. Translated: CASTRQLSYEQYF.

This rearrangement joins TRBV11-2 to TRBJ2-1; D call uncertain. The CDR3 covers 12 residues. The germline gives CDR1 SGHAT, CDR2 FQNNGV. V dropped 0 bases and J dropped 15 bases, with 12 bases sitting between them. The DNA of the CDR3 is TGTGCCAGCAGCTTAGACGACATAATCCCGTTCTTC. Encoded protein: CASSLDDIIPFF.

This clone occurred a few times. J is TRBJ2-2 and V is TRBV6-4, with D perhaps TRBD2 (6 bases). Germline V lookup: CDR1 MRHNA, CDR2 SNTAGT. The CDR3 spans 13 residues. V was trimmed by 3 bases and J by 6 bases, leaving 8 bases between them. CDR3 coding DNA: TGTGCCAGCAGTGAAGGAGGGGCCGGGGAGCTGTTTTTT. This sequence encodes CASSEGGAGELFF.

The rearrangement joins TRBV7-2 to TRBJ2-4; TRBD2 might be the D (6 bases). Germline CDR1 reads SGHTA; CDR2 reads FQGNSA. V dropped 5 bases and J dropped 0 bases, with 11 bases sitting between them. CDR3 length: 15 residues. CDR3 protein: CASSTALAAKNIQYF. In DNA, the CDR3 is TGTGCCAGCAGCACCGCACTAGCAGCCAAAAACATTCAGTACTTC.

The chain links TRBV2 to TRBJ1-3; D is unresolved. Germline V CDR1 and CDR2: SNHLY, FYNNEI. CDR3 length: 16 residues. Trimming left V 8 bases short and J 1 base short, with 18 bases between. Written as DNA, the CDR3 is TGTGCCAGCTCTCCCGACACGCCACGTTCTGGAAACACCATATATTTT. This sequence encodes CASSPDTPRSGNTIYF.

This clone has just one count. The CDR3 bases are TGTGCCAGCACCAAGGGACAGGGGTACGAGCAGTACTTC. This gives the protein CASTKGQGYEQYF. This rearrangement joins TRBV6-1 to TRBJ2-7, with 10 bases identical to TRBD1. V lost 7 bases to trimming and J lost 4 bases; unmatched junction nucleotides: 4. There are 13 residues in the CDR3. Germline CDR1 is MNHNS and CDR2 is SASEGT.

The CDR3 is CASSQEMTQGAGETQYF. The CDR3 region has the DNA TGTGCCAGCAGCCAAGAGATGACGCAGGGGGCGGGAGAGACCCAGTACTTC. The chain combines TRBV4-2 with TRBJ2-5, with 8 bases that match TRBD1. The CDR3 is 17 residues long. The V and J ends lost 0 bases and 4 bases, in that order; junction bases with no gene match: 10. The germline V gene has CDR1 LGHNA and CDR2 YNFKEQ.

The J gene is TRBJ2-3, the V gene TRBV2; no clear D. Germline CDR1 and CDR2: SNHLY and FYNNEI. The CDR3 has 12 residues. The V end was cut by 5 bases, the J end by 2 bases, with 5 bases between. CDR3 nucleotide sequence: TGTGCCAGCAGTCAACACACAGATACGCAGTATTTT. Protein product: CASSQHTDTQYF.

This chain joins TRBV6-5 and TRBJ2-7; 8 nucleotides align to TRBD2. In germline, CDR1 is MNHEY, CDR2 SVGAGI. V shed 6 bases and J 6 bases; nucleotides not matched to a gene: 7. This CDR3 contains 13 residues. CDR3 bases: TGTGCCAGCAGCCCGCCGGCGGGAGGCGAGCAGTACTTC. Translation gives CASSPPAGGEQYF.